These T cell receptor beta chains were read from a single sample in a study of cytomegalovirus exposure and HLA in healthy donors. The table came from immunoSEQ multiplex PCR; TCRdb's copy has only in-frame clones and leaves some out. Among around 130,000 clones listed, under 85% were seen once. Sequencing was carried out using PBMCs. The receptors originated from a boy aged 5 to 17 in good health and CMV-seronegative. The CDR3 runs from the conserved cysteine through the conserved F or W. D genes are given only for firm matches.

d_call	j_call	v_call	cdr3_aa
NA	TRBJ2-7	TRBV4-1	CASSQVGGAGANYEQYF
NA	TRBJ1-2	TRBV15	CATSRGPVGGYTF
TRBD1	TRBJ2-1	TRBV10-2	CASRGDRGNEQFF
NA	TRBJ2-2	TRBV13	CASRPAGLNTGELFF
NA	TRBJ2-4	TRBV5-1	CASSQQGENIQYF
TRBD1	TRBJ2-1	TRBV5-6	CASSPTGEPYNEQFF
NA	TRBJ2-1	TRBV7-9	CASSSYGSSNEQFF
TRBD1	TRBJ2-1	TRBV11-1	CASSLDRATDEQFF
NA	TRBJ1-1	TRBV5-4	CASSLGEATEAFF
NA	TRBJ1-1	TRBV6-1	CASRANMNTEAFF
NA	TRBJ2-1	TRBV2	CASSWTVISSYNEQFF
NA	TRBJ1-1	TRBV4-1	CASSLGLTGNTEAFF
NA	TRBJ1-5	TRBV29-1	CSVEDGRDSNQPQHF
NA	TRBJ2-7	TRBV7-6	CASSAPGRNGSYEQYF
NA	TRBJ2-1	TRBV2	CASSVERSIYNEQFF
NA	TRBJ1-1	TRBV6-1	CASSESRGTTGGVAFF
TRBD2	TRBJ2-3	TRBV5-4	CASSQASGSFTDTQYF
NA	TRBJ1-6	TRBV4-1	CASSLGRRANNSPLHF
TRBD2	TRBJ2-3	TRBV5-4	CASSLRGLQTTDTQYF
TRBD2	TRBJ2-5	TRBV27	CASSTTSEQETQYF
NA	TRBJ2-4	TRBV28	CASSLSGQGSNIQYF
TRBD2	TRBJ2-7	TRBV11-2	CASSRVSGRASYEQYF
NA	TRBJ1-1	TRBV9	CASSVAPQGVLPEAFF
TRBD1	TRBJ1-2	TRBV7-9	CASSQSGQGGYGYTF
NA	TRBJ1-1	TRBV20-1	CSARRGFVDFF
TRBD2	TRBJ2-7	TRBV7-9	CASSLGTSAVEQYF
NA	TRBJ1-4	TRBV5-5	CASTRDGGNEKLFF
TRBD2	TRBJ2-3	TRBV18	CASSSFSGRSTDTQYF
NA	TRBJ1-3	TRBV7-6	CASSLAGGAGNTIYF
TRBD1	TRBJ2-7	TRBV11-1	CASSFGQGVYEQYF
TRBD1	TRBJ1-3	TRBV2	CASRDRVAGNTIYF
TRBD1	TRBJ2-5	TRBV6-6	CASIGQGSPETQYF
TRBD2	TRBJ2-1	TRBV13	CASSLTPEREGCNEQFF
NA	TRBJ2-7	TRBV18	CASSPASGQFYEQYF
NA	TRBJ2-7	TRBV2	CASKRGRSYEQYF
TRBD1	TRBJ1-5	TRBV14	CASSPTGRPPQHF
TRBD1	TRBJ2-1	TRBV6-5	CASSFSDRQGWFF
NA	TRBJ1-4	TRBV11-2	CASSPQSEKLFF
NA	TRBJ2-3	TRBV6-1	CASMARVTDTQYF
TRBD1	TRBJ1-6	TRBV4-1	CASSRLTGAINNSPLHF
NA	TRBJ2-1	TRBV7-9	CASSLMRDSHEQFF
NA	TRBJ1-1	TRBV7-2	CASSSDRNTEAFF
NA	TRBJ2-3	TRBV7-2	CASSPAVFSGTDTQYF
TRBD1	TRBJ2-6	TRBV19	CASSQGQGAGANVLTF
NA	TRBJ2-3	TRBV5-4	CASSLYMGPGGTDTQYF
TRBD2	TRBJ2-5	TRBV2	CASSERAGGRETQYF
TRBD1	TRBJ2-2	TRBV6-1	CASSGTGAGELFF
NA	TRBJ1-5	TRBV18	CASSPSVLQPQHF
TRBD1	TRBJ2-2	TRBV9	CASSVGGTGVTGELFF
NA	TRBJ1-5	TRBV15	CATSRRRKEGNQPQHF
NA	TRBJ1-5	TRBV7-3	CASSPQEGSHHQPQHF
TRBD2	TRBJ2-3	TRBV4-3	CASSQGYRGERETTDTQYF
TRBD2	TRBJ2-3	TRBV11-2	CASSYPAGGFDTDTQYF
TRBD2	TRBJ2-1	TRBV5-1	CASSLGLAGYNEQFF
NA	TRBJ2-5	TRBV7-2	CASSSFSLQGDETQYF
TRBD1	TRBJ2-7	TRBV11-1	CASTKGTGSYEQYF
NA	TRBJ2-5	TRBV4-3	CASSQVGLGGGETQYF
NA	TRBJ2-6	TRBV6-4	CASSEAGPSGANVLTF
NA	TRBJ1-6	TRBV9	CASSVGEQHNSPLHF
NA	TRBJ2-1	TRBV6-1	CASGGREYNEQFF